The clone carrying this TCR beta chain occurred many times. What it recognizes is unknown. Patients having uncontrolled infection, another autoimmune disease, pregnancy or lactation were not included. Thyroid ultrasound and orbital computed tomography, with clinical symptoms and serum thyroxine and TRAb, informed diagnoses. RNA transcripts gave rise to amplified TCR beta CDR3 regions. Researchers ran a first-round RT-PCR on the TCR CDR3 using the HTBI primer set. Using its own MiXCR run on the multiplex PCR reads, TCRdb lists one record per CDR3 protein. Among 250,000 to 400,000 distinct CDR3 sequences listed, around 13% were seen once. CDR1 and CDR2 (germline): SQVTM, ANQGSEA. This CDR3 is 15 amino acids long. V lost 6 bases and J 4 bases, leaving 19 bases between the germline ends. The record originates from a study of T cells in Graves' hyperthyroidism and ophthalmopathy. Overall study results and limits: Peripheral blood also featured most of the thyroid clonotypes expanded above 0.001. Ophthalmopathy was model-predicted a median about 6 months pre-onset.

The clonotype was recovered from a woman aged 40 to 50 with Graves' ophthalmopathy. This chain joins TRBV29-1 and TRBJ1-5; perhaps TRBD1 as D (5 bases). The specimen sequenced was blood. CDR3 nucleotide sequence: TGCAGCGTCGAGGGGCGGATGGGCCCTAATCAGCCCCAGCATTTT. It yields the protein CSVEGRMGPNQPQHF.